This T cell receptor (beta chain) was profiled in a study of T cell responses to AZD1222 COVID-19 vaccine. Study-wide context: Second doses that came at about 4 or about 12 weeks were put together.

With regard to this clone: What it binds is unknown.

Overall study results and limits: Vaccination with two AZD1222 doses was followed by a rise in Spike-specific TCR breadth and depth.

Germline loops: CDR1 SNHLY, CDR2 FYNNEI. The trim removed 6 bases at V and 8 bases at J, leaving 8 bases unmatched. This CDR3 is built from 16 residues. Sequenced by immunoSEQ multiplex PCR; TCRdb stores in-frame clones only, minus some. The sample lists more than 150,000 clones, about nine tenths occurring once. Specimen: peripheral blood, collected on day 0 of AZD1222 vaccination. The TCR sequence derives from an adult in good health. The chain joins TRBV2 to TRBJ2-1; 15 positions match TRBD2. CDR3 coding DNA: TGTGCCAGCAGACAGGGGACTAGCGGGAGGTCCCATGAGCAGTTCTTC. Residues: CASRQGTSGRSHEQFF.